This TCR beta chain originates from a study of blood T cell repertoires in COVID-19. Across the whole study: From the United States, Italy and Spain came samples of acute and convalescent COVID-19.

The authors' processing: Reference gene primer amplification yielded estimated nucleated cell counts. Measured with immunoSEQ multiplex PCR; TCRdb has only the in-frame clones, and not every one. The D gene and trimming were derived from the DNA, and the V and J assignments and clone size from that table. The sample carries 650,000 to 800,000 clones, about 90% recorded once. The ends were cut back, 6 bases at V and 3 bases at J, with 8 bases in the middle. This CDR3 is built from 12 residues. In germline, CDR1 is MGHDK, CDR2 SYGVNS. The source is a woman younger than 30 with acute or convalescent COVID-19. This chain joins TRBV25-1 and TRBJ1-1; no firm D call. Material: peripheral blood. CDR3 region: CASSRYDTEAFF. CDR3 sequence (DNA): TGTGCCAGCAGCCGGTACGACACTGAAGCTTTCTTT.